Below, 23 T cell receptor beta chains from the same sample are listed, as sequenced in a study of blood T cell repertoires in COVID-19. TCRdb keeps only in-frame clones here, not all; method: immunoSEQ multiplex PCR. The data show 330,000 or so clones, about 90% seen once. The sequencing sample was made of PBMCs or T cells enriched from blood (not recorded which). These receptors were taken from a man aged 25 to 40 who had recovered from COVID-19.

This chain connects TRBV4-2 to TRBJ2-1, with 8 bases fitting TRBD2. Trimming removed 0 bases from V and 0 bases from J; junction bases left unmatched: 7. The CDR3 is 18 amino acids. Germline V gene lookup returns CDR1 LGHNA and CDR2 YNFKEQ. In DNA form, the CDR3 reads TGTGCCAGCAGCCAAGATGGGGATCTAGCGGGCTCCTACAATGAGCAGTTCTTC. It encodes CASSQDGDLAGSYNEQFF.

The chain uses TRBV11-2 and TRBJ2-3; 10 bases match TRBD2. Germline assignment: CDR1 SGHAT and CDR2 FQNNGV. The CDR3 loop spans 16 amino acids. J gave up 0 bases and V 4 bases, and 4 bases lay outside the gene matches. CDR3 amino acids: CASSSRLAGSTDTQYF. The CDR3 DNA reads TGTGCCAGCAGCTCTCGACTAGCGGGTAGCACAGATACGCAGTATTTT.

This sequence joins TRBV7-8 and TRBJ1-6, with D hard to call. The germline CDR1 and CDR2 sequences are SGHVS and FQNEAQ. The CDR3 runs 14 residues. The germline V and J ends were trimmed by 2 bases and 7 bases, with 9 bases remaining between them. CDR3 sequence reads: CASSLLVGNSPLHF. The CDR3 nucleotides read TGTGCCAGCAGCTTATTGGTCGGGAATTCACCCCTCCACTTT.

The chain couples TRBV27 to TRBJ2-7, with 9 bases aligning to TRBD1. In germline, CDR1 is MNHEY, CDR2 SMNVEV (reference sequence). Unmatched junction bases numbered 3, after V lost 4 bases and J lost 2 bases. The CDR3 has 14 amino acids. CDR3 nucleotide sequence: TGTGCCAGCAGTTCCCGGGACAGGGCCTACGAGCAGTACTTC. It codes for CASSSRDRAYEQYF.

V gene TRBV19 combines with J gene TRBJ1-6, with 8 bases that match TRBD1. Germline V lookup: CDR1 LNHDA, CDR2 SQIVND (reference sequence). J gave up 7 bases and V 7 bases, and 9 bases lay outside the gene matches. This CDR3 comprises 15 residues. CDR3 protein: CASTPASGGNSPLHF. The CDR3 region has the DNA TGTGCCAGTACCCCAGCGTCAGGGGGCAATTCACCCCTCCACTTT.

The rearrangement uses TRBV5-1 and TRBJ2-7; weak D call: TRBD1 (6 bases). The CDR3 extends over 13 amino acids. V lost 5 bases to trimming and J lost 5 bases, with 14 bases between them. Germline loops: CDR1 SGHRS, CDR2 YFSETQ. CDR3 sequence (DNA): TGCGCCAGCAGACCAGGGGCCGGGGACGAGCAGTACTTC. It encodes CASRPGAGDEQYF.

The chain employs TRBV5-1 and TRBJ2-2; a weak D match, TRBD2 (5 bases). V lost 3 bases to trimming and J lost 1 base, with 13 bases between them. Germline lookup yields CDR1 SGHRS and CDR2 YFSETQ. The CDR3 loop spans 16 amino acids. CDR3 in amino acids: CASSSDPRENTGELFF. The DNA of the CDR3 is TGCGCCAGCAGCTCGGACCCCCGGGAGAACACCGGGGAGCTGTTTTTT.

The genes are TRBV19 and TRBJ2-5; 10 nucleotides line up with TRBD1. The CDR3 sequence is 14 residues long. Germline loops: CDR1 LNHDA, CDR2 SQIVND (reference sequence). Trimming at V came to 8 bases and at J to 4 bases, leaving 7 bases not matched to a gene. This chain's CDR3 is CASAGTGVGETQYF. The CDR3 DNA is TGTGCCAGTGCCGGGACAGGGGTGGGAGAGACCCAGTACTTC.

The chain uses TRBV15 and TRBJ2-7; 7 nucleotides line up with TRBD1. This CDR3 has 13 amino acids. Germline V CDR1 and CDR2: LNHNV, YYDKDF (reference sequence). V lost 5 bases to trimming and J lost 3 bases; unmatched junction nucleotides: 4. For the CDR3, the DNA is TGTGCCACCAGCGAGGGGACAGTCTACGAGCAGTACTTC. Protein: CATSEGTVYEQYF.

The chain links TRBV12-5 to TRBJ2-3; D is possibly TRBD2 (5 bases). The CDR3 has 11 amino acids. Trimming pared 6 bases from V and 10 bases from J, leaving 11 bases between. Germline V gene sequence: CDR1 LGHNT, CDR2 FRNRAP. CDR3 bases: TGTGCTAGTGGGAGGGAAGGTGCGCAGTATTTT. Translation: CASGREGAQYF. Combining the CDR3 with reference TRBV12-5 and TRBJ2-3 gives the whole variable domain DARVTQTPRHKVTEMGQEVTMRCQPILGHNTVFWYRQTMMQGLELLAYFRNRAPLDDSGMPKDRFSAEMPDATLATLKIQPSEPRDSAVYFCASGREGAQYFGPGTRLTVL.

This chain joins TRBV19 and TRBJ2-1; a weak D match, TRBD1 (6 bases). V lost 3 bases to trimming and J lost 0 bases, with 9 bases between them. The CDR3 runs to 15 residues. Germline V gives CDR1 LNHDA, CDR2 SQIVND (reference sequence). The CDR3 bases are TGTGCCAGTAGTATTACAGGGAGCTCCTACAATGAGCAGTTCTTC. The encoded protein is CASSITGSSYNEQFF.

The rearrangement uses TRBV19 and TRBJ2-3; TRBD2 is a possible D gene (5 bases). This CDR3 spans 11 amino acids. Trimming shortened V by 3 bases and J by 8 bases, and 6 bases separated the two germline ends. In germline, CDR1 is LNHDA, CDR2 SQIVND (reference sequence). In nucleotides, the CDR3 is TGTGCCAGTAGTATTGGAGGTACGCAGTATTTT. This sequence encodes CASSIGGTQYF.

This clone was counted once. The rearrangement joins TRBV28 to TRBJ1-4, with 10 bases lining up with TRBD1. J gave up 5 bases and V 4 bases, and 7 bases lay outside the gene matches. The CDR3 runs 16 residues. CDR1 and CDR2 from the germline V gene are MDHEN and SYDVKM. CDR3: CASSSGGTGENEKLFF. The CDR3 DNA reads TGTGCCAGCAGTTCTGGGGGGACAGGGGAAAATGAAAAACTGTTTTTT.

For the CDR3, the DNA is TGTGCCAGCAGCCCGCTTCCCAACCTACTCTCCTACGAGCAGTACTTC. Amino acids: CASSPLPNLLSYEQYF. The J gene is TRBJ2-7, the V gene TRBV7-6; D gene unclear. The CDR3 loop spans 16 amino acids. V was shortened by 5 bases and J by 0 bases, with 17 bases between the two germline ends. CDR1 SGHVS and CDR2 FNYEAQ come from the germline V gene.

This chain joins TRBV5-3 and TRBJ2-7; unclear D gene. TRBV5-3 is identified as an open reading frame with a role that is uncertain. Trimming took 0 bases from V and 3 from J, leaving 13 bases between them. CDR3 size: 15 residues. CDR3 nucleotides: TGTGCCAGAAGCTTGGGTGCCGGAGACCTCTACGAGCAGTACTTC. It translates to CARSLGAGDLYEQYF.

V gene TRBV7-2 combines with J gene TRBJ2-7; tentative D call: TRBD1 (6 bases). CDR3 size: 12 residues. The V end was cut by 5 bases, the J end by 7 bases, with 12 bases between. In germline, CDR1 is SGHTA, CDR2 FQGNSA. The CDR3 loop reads CASSNTGWEQYF. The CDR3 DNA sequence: TGTGCCAGCAGCAACACAGGGTGGGAGCAGTACTTC.

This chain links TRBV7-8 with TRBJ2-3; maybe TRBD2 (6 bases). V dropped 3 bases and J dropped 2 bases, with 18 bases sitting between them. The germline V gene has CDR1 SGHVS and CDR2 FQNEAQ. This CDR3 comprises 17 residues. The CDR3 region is CASSFVGRRPATDTQYF. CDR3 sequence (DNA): TGTGCCAGCAGCTTTGTAGGGAGGCGCCCCGCCACAGATACGCAGTATTTT. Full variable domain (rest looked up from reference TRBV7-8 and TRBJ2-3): GAGVSQSPRYKVAKRGQDVALRCDPISGHVSLFWYQQALGQGPEFLTYFQNEAQLDKSGLPSDRFFAERPEGSVSTLKIQRTQQEDSAVYLCASSFVGRRPATDTQYFGPGTRLTVL.

The CDR3 DNA follows: TGTGCCAGCTCACCACCTGGACTTTCCTACGAGCAGTACTTC. It yields the protein CASSPPGLSYEQYF. The chain uses TRBV18 and TRBJ2-7, with TRBD2 as a possible D gene (5 bases). V was clipped by 0 bases and J by 1 base, with 7 bases between them. CDR3 length: 14 amino acids. Germline V gene sequence: CDR1 KGHSH, CDR2 LQKENI.

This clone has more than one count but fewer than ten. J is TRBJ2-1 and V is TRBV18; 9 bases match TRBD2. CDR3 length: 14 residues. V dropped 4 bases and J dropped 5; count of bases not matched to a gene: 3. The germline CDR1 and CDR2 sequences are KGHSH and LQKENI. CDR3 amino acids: CASSRSGGNNEQFF. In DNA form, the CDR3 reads TGTGCCAGCTCACGGAGCGGGGGGAACAATGAGCAGTTCTTC.

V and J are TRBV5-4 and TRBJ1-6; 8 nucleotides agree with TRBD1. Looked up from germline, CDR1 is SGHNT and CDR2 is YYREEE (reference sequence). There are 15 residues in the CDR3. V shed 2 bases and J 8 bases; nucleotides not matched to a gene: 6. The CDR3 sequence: CASSLSGGGHSPLHF. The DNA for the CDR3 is TGTGCCAGCAGCTTATCAGGGGGCGGGCATTCACCCCTCCACTTT.

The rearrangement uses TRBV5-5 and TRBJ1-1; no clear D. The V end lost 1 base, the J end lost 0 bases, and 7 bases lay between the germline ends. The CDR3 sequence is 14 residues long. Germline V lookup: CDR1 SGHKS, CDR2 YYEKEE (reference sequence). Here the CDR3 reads CASSLSLLNTEAFF. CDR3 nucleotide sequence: TGTGCCAGCAGCTTGTCACTTCTGAACACTGAAGCTTTCTTT.

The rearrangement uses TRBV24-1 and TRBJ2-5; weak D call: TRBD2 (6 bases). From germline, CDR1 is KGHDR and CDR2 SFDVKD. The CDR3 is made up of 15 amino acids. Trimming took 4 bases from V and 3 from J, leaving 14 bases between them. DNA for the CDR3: TGTGCCACCAGTGACCCGGGAGAGGGGAAAGAGACCCAGTACTTC. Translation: CATSDPGEGKETQYF.

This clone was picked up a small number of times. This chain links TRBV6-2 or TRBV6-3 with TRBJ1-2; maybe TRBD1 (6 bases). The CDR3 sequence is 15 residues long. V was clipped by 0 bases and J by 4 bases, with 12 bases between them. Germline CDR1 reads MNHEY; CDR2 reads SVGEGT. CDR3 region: CASSYSTRGGYGYTF. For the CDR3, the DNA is TGTGCCAGCAGTTACTCGACGAGGGGGGGCTATGGCTACACCTTC.